Detailed here is one T cell receptor (beta chain). This clonotype was recorded at least ten times. Its cognate antigen has yet to be identified. Per-nucleotide qualities are absent, and no much larger clonotype sits a single base away. The data are from a study of post-analysis software for immune sequencing data (dated by TCRdb to about 2015). In terms of the full investigation: Disease courses on record covered relapsing-remitting, secondary progressive and progressive-relapsing multiple sclerosis, though some patients had no subtype annotation. Patient repertoires were compared against 10 to 12 previously published healthy control repertoires from donors aged 6 to 25 years. A subset of samples was prepared in parallel using single-end sample barcoding, then pooled and co-amplified after Illumina adapter ligation. Overall study outcomes, separate from this receptor: When samples were clustered directly using the F measure, samples prepared in the same batch co-clustered strongly, which prompted a batch-effect correction. Significantly lower normalized Chao1 diversity was found in multiple sclerosis patients than in controls, suggesting substantial peripheral T-cell clonal expansion. The multiple sclerosis patient group was slightly younger than the control group.

To demonstrate the VDJtools post-analysis software, the study profiled TCR beta repertoires from the peripheral blood of about 13 young patients with multiple sclerosis. The multiple sclerosis patients were children and adolescents between roughly 6 and 17 years of age. Libraries were made using PCR. The data were produced on an Illumina HiSeq 2500. Unique molecular identifiers were incorporated into TCR beta cDNA libraries to reduce PCR and sequencing biases. Every 1 to 10 million input T cells yielded roughly 500,000 cDNA molecules, meaning each molecule approximated one T cell. The patient libraries were prepared and sequenced with the same protocol used for the earlier healthy control dataset. Samples belonging to the same batch were prepared together, multiplexed and sequenced on a shared HiSeq lane. The study's processing was this. Raw barcoded reads were processed with MIGEC, discarding single-read molecular identifier groups before consensus assembly and CDR3 extraction. VDJtools was used for post-analysis of the clonotype tables, and diversity was normalized by down-sampling every dataset to the size of the smallest sample. In repertoire overlap clustering, CDR3 amino acid sequences, but not nucleotide sequences, were matched to correct batch-related cross-sample contamination. Through fastp at Q25 and MiXCR, TCRdb rebuilt clones from the public reads, retaining in-frame beta chains. All rows with the same CDR3 protein become a single entry with the most common DNA and genes. TCRdb's processing, not the study's, gives the V and J calls here. Across this sample there are over 700,000 distinct CDR3 sequences, with roughly 30% seen only once. The ten largest clones take up around 0.56% of the sample.

Sequenced material: blood. The TCR comes from a girl aged 5 to 17 with multiple sclerosis.

The CDR3: CASSPYRGFGYTF. The sequenced DNA: TGTGCCAGCAGTCCTTACCGGGGGTTTGGCTACACCTTC. Here the chain combines TRBV12-3 or TRBV12-4 and TRBJ1-2; 5 matching bases give a weak D call of TRBD1. V lost 5 bases and J lost 7 bases; the stretch between them is 14 bases long. Spanning cysteine to phenylalanine, the CDR3 consists of 13 amino acids. The entry retains the CDR3 DNA only, 39 bases that are in frame from base 1.